Listed here are 5 T cell receptor beta chains from one sample, sequenced in a study of CD8+CD57+ T cells in acquired aplastic anemia. The sequenced patients had an expansion of CD8+CD57+ cells seen by flow cytometry. Genomic DNA templated the TCR beta VDJ and CDR3 profiling. Each CDR3 protein is one row after TCRdb ran MiXCR on the reads. The data show a few hundred thousand distinct CDR3 sequences, approximately 57% seen once. What was sequenced was sorted CD4+, CD8+, or CD8+CD57+ T cells (not recorded which) from PBMCs. The receptors originated from a human donor with aplastic anemia.

In this sample, this clonotype turned up once. The rearrangement uses TRBV19 and TRBJ1-5; D remains ambiguous. The germline gives CDR1 LNHDA, CDR2 SQIVND (reference sequence). The CDR3 is 15 amino acids. V gave up 6 bases and J gave up 0 bases, with 12 bases separating them. The CDR3 DNA is TGTGCCAGTAGGAAAGACTTCAATAGCAATCAGCCCCAGCATTTT. This sequence encodes CASRKDFNSNQPQHF.

This clonotype was counted a single time. The chain combines TRBV20-1 with TRBJ1-5; unclear D gene. The CDR3 covers 15 residues. In germline, CDR1 is DFQATT, CDR2 SNEGSKA (reference sequence). V lost 3 bases to trimming and J lost 3 bases, with 15 bases between them. The CDR3 reads CSARTAVQTNQPQHF. In nucleotides, the CDR3 is TGCAGTGCTAGGACCGCAGTTCAAACCAATCAGCCCCAGCATTTT.

The chain links TRBV7-2 to TRBJ2-7; weak D call: TRBD2 (5 bases). With 2 bases removed from V and 2 bases from J, the gap between germline ends came to 16 bases. Germline V gene lookup returns CDR1 SGHTA and CDR2 FQGNSA. CDR3 length: 16 residues. The CDR3 protein is CASSLQRAVIPYEQYF. CDR3 bases: TGTGCCAGCAGCTTACAGAGGGCCGTAATTCCCTACGAGCAGTACTTC.

The chain carries TRBV10-3 and TRBJ1-2; the D gene is possibly TRBD1 (6 bases). Looked up from germline, CDR1 is ENHRY and CDR2 is SYGVKD. The CDR3 is 12 amino acids. V gave up 10 bases and J gave up 7 bases, with 16 bases separating them. The CDR3 DNA follows: TGTGCCAGTGTTAACAGGGATCGTGGCTACACCTTC. Its translation is CASVNRDRGYTF.

The chain employs TRBV5-5 and TRBJ2-6, with a weak D call TRBD2 (5 bases). CDR1 and CDR2 (germline): SGHKS, YYEKEE (reference sequence). This CDR3 contains 15 residues. The V end lost 2 bases, the J end lost 9 bases, and 15 bases lay between the germline ends. The CDR3 nucleotides are TGTGCCAGCAGCTTTGGAGATGGAGGAGGCAACGTCCTGACTTTC. As protein: CASSFGDGGGNVLTF.